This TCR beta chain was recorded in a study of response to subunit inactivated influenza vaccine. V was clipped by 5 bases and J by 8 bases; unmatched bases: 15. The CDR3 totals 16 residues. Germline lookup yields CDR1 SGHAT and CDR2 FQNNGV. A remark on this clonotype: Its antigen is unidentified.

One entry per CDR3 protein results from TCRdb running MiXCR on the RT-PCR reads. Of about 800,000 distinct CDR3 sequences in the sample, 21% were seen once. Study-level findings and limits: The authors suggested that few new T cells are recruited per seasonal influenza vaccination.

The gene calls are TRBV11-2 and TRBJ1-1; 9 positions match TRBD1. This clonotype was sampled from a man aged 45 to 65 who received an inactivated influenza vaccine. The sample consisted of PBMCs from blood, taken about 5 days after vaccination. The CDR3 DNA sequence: TGTGCCAGCAGCCCGTCGACAGGGGGTCGCCCGCCCGAAGCTTTCTTT. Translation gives CASSPSTGGRPPEAFF. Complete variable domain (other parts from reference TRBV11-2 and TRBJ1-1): EAGVAQSPRYKIIEKRQSVAFWCNPISGHATLYWYQQILGQGPKLLIQFQNNGVVDDSQLPKDRFSAERLKGVDSTLKIQPAKLEDSAVYLCASSPSTGGRPPEAFFGQGTRLTVV.